There are a few counts of the clone carrying this T cell receptor beta chain. The CDR3 is 16 residues long. Germline V gives CDR1 SGHAT, CDR2 FQNNGV. The V gene end was trimmed by 3 bases and the J gene end by 7 bases; junction bases not matched to a gene: 12. This sample stems from a study of blood T cell repertoires in COVID-19. As for the study in general: From T cells, B-cell-depleted T cells, or PBMCs came the material, which was cDNA or gDNA.

Only in-frame clones appear in the TCRdb table, and some are missing; sequencing was by immunoSEQ multiplex PCR. The sample comprises about 320,000 clones, about 82% of which are singletons, and around 1.7% rests with the top ten. The origin of this receptor is a woman aged 50 to 65 with acute or convalescent COVID-19. The sample was peripheral blood. The gene calls are TRBV11-2 and TRBJ1-5; TRBD1 matches at 7 bases. The CDR3 spells CASSFGGRQGGQPQHF. In nucleotides, the CDR3 is TGTGCCAGCAGCTTCGGTGGGAGACAGGGTGGACAGCCCCAGCATTTT.